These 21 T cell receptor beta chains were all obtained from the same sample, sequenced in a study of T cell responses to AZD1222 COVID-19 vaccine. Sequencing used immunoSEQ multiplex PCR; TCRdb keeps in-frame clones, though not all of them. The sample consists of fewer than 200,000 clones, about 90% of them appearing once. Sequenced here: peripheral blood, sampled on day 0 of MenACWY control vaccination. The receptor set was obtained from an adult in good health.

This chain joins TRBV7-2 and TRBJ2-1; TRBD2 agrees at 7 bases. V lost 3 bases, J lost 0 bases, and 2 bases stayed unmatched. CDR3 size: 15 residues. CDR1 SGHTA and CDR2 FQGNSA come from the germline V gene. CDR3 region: CASSFRGGSYNEQFF. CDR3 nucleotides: TGTGCCAGCAGCTTTCGCGGGGGCTCCTACAATGAGCAGTTCTTC.

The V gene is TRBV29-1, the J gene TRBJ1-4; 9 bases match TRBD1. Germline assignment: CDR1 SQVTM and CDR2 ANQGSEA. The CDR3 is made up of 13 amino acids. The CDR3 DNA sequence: TGCAGTGGACAGGGGTGGGAAAATGAAAAACTGTTTTTT. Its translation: CSGQGWENEKLFF. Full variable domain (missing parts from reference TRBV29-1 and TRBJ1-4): SAVISQKPSRDICQRGTSLTIQCQVDSQVTMMFWYRQQPGQSLTLIATANQGSEATYESGFVIDKFPISRPNLTFSTLTVSNMSPEDSSIYLCSGQGWENEKLFFGSGTQLSVL.

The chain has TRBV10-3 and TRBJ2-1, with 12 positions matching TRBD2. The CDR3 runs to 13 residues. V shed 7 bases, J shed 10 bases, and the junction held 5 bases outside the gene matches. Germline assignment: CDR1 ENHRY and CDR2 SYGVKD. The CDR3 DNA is TGTGCCATCACCGGGACTAGCGGGCGAGAGCAGTTCTTC. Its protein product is CAITGTSGREQFF.

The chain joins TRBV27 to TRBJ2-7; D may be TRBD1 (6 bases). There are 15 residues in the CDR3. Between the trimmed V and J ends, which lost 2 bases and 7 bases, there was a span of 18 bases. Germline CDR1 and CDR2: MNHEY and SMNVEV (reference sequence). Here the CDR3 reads CASSLGGSTVREQYF. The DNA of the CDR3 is TGTGCCAGCAGTTTAGGGGGCTCAACCGTACGAGAGCAGTACTTC.

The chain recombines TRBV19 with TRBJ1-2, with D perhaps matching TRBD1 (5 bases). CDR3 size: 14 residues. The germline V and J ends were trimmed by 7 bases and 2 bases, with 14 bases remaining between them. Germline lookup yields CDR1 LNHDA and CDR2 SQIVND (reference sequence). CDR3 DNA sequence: TGTGCCAGTACCTTAAGGGACGGAAACTATGGCTACACCTTC. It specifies CASTLRDGNYGYTF.

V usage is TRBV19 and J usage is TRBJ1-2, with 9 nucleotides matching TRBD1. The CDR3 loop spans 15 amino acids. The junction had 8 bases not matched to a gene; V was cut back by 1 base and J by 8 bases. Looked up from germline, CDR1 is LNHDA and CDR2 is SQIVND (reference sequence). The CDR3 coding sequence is TGTGCCAGTAGTATAGCCGGGACAGGGACGGGGGGCTACACCTTC. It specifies CASSIAGTGTGGYTF.

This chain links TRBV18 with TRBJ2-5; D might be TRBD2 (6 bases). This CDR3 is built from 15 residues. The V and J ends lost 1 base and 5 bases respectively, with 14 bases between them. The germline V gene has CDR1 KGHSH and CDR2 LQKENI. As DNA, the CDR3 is TGTGCCAGCTCACCACTCGGGGGTGATTGGGAGACCCAGTACTTC. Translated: CASSPLGGDWETQYF.

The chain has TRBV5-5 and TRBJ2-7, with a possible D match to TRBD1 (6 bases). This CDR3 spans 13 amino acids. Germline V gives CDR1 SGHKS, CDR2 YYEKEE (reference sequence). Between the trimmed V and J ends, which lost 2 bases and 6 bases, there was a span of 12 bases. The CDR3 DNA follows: TGTGCCAGCAGCTTCCCCCCAGGGGTCGAGCAGTACTTC. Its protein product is CASSFPPGVEQYF. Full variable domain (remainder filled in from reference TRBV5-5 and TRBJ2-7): DAGVTQSPTHLIKTRGQQVTLRCSPISGHKSVSWYQQVLGQGPQFIFQYYEKEERGRGNFPDRFSARQFPNYSSELNVNALLLGDSALYLCASSFPPGVEQYFGPGTRLTVT.

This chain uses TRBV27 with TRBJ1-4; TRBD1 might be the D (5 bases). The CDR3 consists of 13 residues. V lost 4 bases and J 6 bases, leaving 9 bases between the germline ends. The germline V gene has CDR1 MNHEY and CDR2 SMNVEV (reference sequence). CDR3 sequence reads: CASSYRQHEKLFF. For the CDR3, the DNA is TGTGCCAGCAGTTACAGGCAGCATGAAAAACTGTTTTTT.

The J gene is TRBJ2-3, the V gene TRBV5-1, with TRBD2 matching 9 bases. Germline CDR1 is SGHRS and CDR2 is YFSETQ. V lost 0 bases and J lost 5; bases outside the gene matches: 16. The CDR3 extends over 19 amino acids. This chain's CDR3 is CASSLAFSGSARGQDTQYF. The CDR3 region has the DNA TGCGCCAGCAGCTTGGCTTTTAGCGGGAGTGCTCGGGGGCAAGATACGCAGTATTTT.

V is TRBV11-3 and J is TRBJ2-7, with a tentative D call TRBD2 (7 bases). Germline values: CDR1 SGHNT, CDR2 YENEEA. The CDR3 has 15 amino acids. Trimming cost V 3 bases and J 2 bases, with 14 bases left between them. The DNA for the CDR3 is TGTGCCAGCAGCTTGGGGGGGGCGAAAACCTACGAGCAGTACTTC. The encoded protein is CASSLGGAKTYEQYF.

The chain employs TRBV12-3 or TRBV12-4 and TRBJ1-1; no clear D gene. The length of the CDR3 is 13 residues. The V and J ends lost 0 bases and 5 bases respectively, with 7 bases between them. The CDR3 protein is CASSLAGRTEAFF. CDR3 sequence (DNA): TGTGCCAGCAGTTTAGCAGGGAGGACTGAAGCTTTCTTT.

CDR3 nucleotide sequence: TGCGCCAGCAGTGGGACGGTCAGCTCCTACGAGCAGTACTTC. Its translation is CASSGTVSSYEQYF. This sequence joins TRBV5-1 and TRBJ2-7; either TRBD1 or TRBD2 may supply D (5 bases each). V was clipped by 5 bases and J by 0 bases, with 12 bases between them. Germline V gene lookup returns CDR1 SGHRS and CDR2 YFSETQ. This CDR3 is 14 amino acids long.

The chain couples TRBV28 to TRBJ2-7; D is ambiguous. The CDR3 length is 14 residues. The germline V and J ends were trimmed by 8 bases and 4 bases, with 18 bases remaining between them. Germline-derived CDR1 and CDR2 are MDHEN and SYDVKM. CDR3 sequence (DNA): TGTGCCAGCTATGCGGCAGGCCTAGGATACGAGCAGTACTTC. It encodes CASYAAGLGYEQYF.

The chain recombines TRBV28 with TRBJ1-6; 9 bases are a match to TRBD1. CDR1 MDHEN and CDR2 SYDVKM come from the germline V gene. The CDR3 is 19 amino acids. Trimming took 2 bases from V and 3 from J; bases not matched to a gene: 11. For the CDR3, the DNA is TGTGCCAGCAGTTTACTCCACACAGGGGGCTCACGCTATAATTCACCCCTCCACTTT. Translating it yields CASSLLHTGGSRYNSPLHF.

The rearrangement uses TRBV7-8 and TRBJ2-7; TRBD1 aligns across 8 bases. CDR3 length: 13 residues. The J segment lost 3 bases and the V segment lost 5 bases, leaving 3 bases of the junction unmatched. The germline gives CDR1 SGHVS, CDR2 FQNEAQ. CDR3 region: CASSVGQVYEQYF. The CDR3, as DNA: TGTGCCAGCAGCGTGGGACAGGTCTACGAGCAGTACTTC.

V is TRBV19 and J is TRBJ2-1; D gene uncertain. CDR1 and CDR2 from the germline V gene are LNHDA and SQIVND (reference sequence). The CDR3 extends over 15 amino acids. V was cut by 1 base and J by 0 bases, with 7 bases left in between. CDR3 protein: CASSIGHSSYNEQFF. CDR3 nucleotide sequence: TGTGCCAGTAGTATAGGGCACTCCTCCTACAATGAGCAGTTCTTC.

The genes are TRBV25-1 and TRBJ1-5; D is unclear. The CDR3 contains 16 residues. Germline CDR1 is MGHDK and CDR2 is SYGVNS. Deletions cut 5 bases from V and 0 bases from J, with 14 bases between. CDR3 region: CASSSSGHSSNQPQHF. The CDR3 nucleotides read TGTGCCAGCAGTTCCTCCGGCCACAGTAGCAATCAGCCCCAGCATTTT. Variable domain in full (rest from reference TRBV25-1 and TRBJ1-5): EADIYQTPRYLVIGTGKKITLECSQTMGHDKMYWYQQDPGMELHLIHYSYGVNSTEKGDLSSESTVSRIRTEHFPLTLESARPSHTSQYLCASSSSGHSSNQPQHFGDGTRLSIL.

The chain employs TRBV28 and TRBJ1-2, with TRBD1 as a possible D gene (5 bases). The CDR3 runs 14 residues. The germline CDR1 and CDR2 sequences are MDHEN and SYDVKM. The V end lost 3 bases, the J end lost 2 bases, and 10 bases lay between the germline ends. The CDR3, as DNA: TGTGCCAGCAGTTTGGGGCAGTTCAACTATGGCTACACCTTC. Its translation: CASSLGQFNYGYTF.

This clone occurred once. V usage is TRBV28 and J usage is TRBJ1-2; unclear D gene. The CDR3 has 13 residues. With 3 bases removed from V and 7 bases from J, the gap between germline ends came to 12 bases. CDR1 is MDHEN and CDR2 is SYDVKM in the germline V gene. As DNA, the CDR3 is TGTGCCAGCAGTTTCGAAAGGATTAGTGGCTACACCTTC. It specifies CASSFERISGYTF.

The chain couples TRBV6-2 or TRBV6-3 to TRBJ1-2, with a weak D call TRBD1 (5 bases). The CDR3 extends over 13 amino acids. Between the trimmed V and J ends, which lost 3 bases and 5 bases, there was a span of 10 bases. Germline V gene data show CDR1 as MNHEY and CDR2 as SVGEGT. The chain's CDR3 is CASSYRDGYGYTF. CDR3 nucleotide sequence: TGTGCCAGCAGTTATCGGGACGGTTATGGCTACACCTTC.